Listed below are T cell receptor beta chains from one sample, sequenced in a study of cytomegalovirus exposure and HLA in healthy donors. This table comes from immunoSEQ multiplex PCR, and its TCRdb copy is limited to in-frame clones, with some not included. Counted here are fewer than 250,000 clones, over 70% occurring once; the ten biggest clones make up about 3.1%. The specimen sequenced was PBMCs. The receptors originated from a woman aged 25 to 39 in good health and CMV-seropositive. The CDR3 runs from the conserved cysteine through the conserved F or W. The order of the fields is CDR3 protein, CDR3 DNA, CDR3 length, V gene, clone size, J gene, D gene. The D gene is left open where the match is weak. Expanded clones are given a class, and other clones once, few, many or no size at all.

cdr3_aa: CASSVGSAAGEQYF; cdr3_nt: TGTGCCAGCAGCGTAGGTAGCGCGGCGGGGGAGCAGTACTTC; cdr3_length: 14; v_call: TRBV9; clone_size: .; j_call: TRBJ2-7; d_call: .
cdr3_aa: CASSLTPGGEQYF; cdr3_nt: TGTGCCAGCAGCTTAACCCCAGGGGGCGAGCAGTACTTC; cdr3_length: 13; v_call: TRBV7-2; clone_size: .; j_call: TRBJ2-7; d_call: TRBD1
cdr3_aa: CASKQGLRGYTF; cdr3_nt: TGTGCCAGCAAGCAGGGTCTCCGTGGCTACACCTTC; cdr3_length: 12; v_call: TRBV28; clone_size: few; j_call: TRBJ1-2; d_call: .
cdr3_aa: CASSSSTGAGGNSPLHF; cdr3_nt: TGCGCCAGCAGCTCTTCGACAGGCGCGGGAGGGAATTCACCCCTCCACTTT; cdr3_length: 17; v_call: TRBV5-1; clone_size: .; j_call: TRBJ1-6; d_call: .
cdr3_aa: CASSYSDRGPSGYTF; cdr3_nt: TGTGCCAGCAGTTACTCGGACAGGGGGCCAAGTGGCTACACCTTC; cdr3_length: 15; v_call: TRBV6-5; clone_size: .; j_call: TRBJ1-2; d_call: TRBD1
cdr3_aa: CASRIMGGNTEAFF; cdr3_nt: TGTGCCAGCAGGATAATGGGAGGGAACACTGAAGCTTTCTTT; cdr3_length: 14; v_call: TRBV6-4; clone_size: .; j_call: TRBJ1-1; d_call: .
cdr3_aa: CASSHIQETQYF; cdr3_nt: TGCGCCAGCAGCCACATCCAAGAGACCCAGTACTTC; cdr3_length: 12; v_call: TRBV4-1; clone_size: .; j_call: TRBJ2-5; d_call: .
cdr3_aa: CASSAPTSANEQYF; cdr3_nt: TGTGCCAGCAGTGCCCCAACTAGCGCAAATGAGCAGTACTTC; cdr3_length: 14; v_call: TRBV6-1; clone_size: .; j_call: TRBJ2-5; d_call: TRBD2
cdr3_aa: CASSSPTSGPYEQYF; cdr3_nt: TGTGCCAGCAGCTCACCAACTAGCGGCCCCTACGAGCAGTACTTC; cdr3_length: 15; v_call: TRBV7-6; clone_size: .; j_call: TRBJ2-7; d_call: TRBD2
cdr3_aa: CASSYLAGAKGTQYF; cdr3_nt: TGTGCCAGCAGTTACCTAGCGGGAGCCAAAGGGACCCAGTACTTC; cdr3_length: 15; v_call: TRBV6-6; clone_size: .; j_call: TRBJ2-5; d_call: TRBD2
cdr3_aa: CASSIFAGRTDTQYF; cdr3_nt: TGTGCCAGTAGTATATTTGCGGGCCGCACAGATACGCAGTATTTT; cdr3_length: 15; v_call: TRBV19; clone_size: .; j_call: TRBJ2-3; d_call: .
cdr3_aa: CASSGDRGLGDTEAFF; cdr3_nt: TGTGCCAGCAGTGGGGACAGGGGGCTTGGTGACACTGAAGCTTTCTTT; cdr3_length: 16; v_call: TRBV28; clone_size: .; j_call: TRBJ1-1; d_call: TRBD1
cdr3_aa: CASSTVQGKYEQYF; cdr3_nt: TGTGCCAGTAGTACCGTCCAGGGGAAGTACGAGCAGTACTTC; cdr3_length: 14; v_call: TRBV19; clone_size: .; j_call: TRBJ2-7; d_call: .
cdr3_aa: CASSFRGLDYEQYF; cdr3_nt: TGTGCCAGCAGCTTCCGAGGACTCGACTACGAGCAGTACTTC; cdr3_length: 14; v_call: TRBV7-2; clone_size: few; j_call: TRBJ2-7; d_call: .
cdr3_aa: CASSTDRVNEQYF; cdr3_nt: TGTGCCAGCAGCACGGACAGGGTCAACGAGCAGTACTTC; cdr3_length: 13; v_call: TRBV14; clone_size: once; j_call: TRBJ2-7; d_call: TRBD1
cdr3_aa: CASSSRRLAGAYNEQFF; cdr3_nt: TGTGCCAGTAGCTCTAGACGACTAGCGGGAGCTTACAATGAGCAGTTCTTC; cdr3_length: 17; v_call: TRBV7-9; clone_size: .; j_call: TRBJ2-1; d_call: TRBD2
cdr3_aa: CASSPRGDTQYF; cdr3_nt: TGTGCCAGCAGTCCTCGAGGAGATACGCAGTATTTT; cdr3_length: 12; v_call: TRBV27; clone_size: .; j_call: TRBJ2-3; d_call: .
cdr3_aa: CASSPGQVYEQYF; cdr3_nt: TGTGCCAGCAGCCCAGGACAGGTCTACGAGCAGTACTTC; cdr3_length: 13; v_call: TRBV7-8; clone_size: .; j_call: TRBJ2-7; d_call: TRBD1
cdr3_aa: CASSLGSGRPGTGELFF; cdr3_nt: TGCGCCAGCAGCTTAGGTAGCGGGAGGCCGGGGACCGGGGAGCTGTTTTTT; cdr3_length: 17; v_call: TRBV5-1; clone_size: .; j_call: TRBJ2-2; d_call: TRBD2
cdr3_aa: CASSVGYEQYF; cdr3_nt: TGCGCCAGCAGTGTCGGGTACGAGCAGTACTTC; cdr3_length: 11; v_call: TRBV10-2; clone_size: .; j_call: TRBJ2-7; d_call: .
cdr3_aa: CASSTGGTARPFTEAFF; cdr3_nt: TGTGCCAGTAGTACGGGAGGGACAGCGAGGCCTTTCACTGAAGCTTTCTTT; cdr3_length: 17; v_call: TRBV19; clone_size: once; j_call: TRBJ1-1; d_call: TRBD1
cdr3_aa: CASSPGFMGETQYF; cdr3_nt: TGTGCCAGCAGTCCGGGGTTTATGGGAGAGACCCAGTACTTC; cdr3_length: 14; v_call: TRBV28; clone_size: .; j_call: TRBJ2-5; d_call: .
cdr3_aa: CASSESWGPKNIQYF; cdr3_nt: TGCGCCAGCAGTGAGTCATGGGGGCCCAAAAACATTCAGTACTTC; cdr3_length: 15; v_call: TRBV10-1; clone_size: .; j_call: TRBJ2-4; d_call: .
cdr3_aa: CASSSGETYEQYF; cdr3_nt: TGTGCCAGCAGCTCCGGGGAGACTTACGAGCAGTACTTC; cdr3_length: 13; v_call: TRBV5-4; clone_size: .; j_call: TRBJ2-7; d_call: .
cdr3_aa: CASRRNRDGGYTF; cdr3_nt: TGTGCCAGCAGGCGAAACAGGGATGGCGGCTACACCTTC; cdr3_length: 13; v_call: TRBV2; clone_size: .; j_call: TRBJ1-2; d_call: .
cdr3_aa: CASSAMVMNTEAFF; cdr3_nt: TGTGCCAGCAGTGCTATGGTAATGAACACTGAAGCTTTCTTT; cdr3_length: 14; v_call: TRBV2; clone_size: .; j_call: TRBJ1-1; d_call: .
cdr3_aa: CASSQEGGGNQPQHF; cdr3_nt: TGTGCCAGCAGCCAAGAGGGAGGAGGGAATCAGCCCCAGCATTTT; cdr3_length: 15; v_call: TRBV4-2; clone_size: few; j_call: TRBJ1-5; d_call: .
cdr3_aa: CASSPLSGNTEAFF; cdr3_nt: TGTGCCAGCAGTCCGCTGTCAGGGAACACTGAAGCTTTCTTT; cdr3_length: 14; v_call: TRBV28; clone_size: once; j_call: TRBJ1-1; d_call: .
cdr3_aa: CASSLSAGAQYEQYF; cdr3_nt: TGTGCCAGCAGTTTATCAGCGGGAGCACAGTACGAGCAGTACTTC; cdr3_length: 15; v_call: TRBV27; clone_size: .; j_call: TRBJ2-7; d_call: TRBD2
cdr3_aa: CASSHGQSRGSYEQYF; cdr3_nt: TGCGCCAGCAGCCACGGACAGTCCCGGGGCTCCTACGAGCAGTACTTC; cdr3_length: 16; v_call: TRBV5-1; clone_size: .; j_call: TRBJ2-7; d_call: .
cdr3_aa: CASSSRGGTATREQFF; cdr3_nt: TGTGCCAGCAGCTCCCGGGGCGGGACAGCCACCAGAGAGCAGTTCTTC; cdr3_length: 16; v_call: TRBV7-2; clone_size: few; j_call: TRBJ2-1; d_call: .
cdr3_aa: CASRLWHSYEQYF; cdr3_nt: TGTGCCAGCAGACTATGGCACTCCTACGAGCAGTACTTC; cdr3_length: 13; v_call: TRBV5-5; clone_size: .; j_call: TRBJ2-7; d_call: .
cdr3_aa: CASSPLRNSQSSYEQYF; cdr3_nt: TGTGCCAGCTCACCATTACGAAACAGTCAAAGCTCCTACGAGCAGTACTTC; cdr3_length: 17; v_call: TRBV18; clone_size: .; j_call: TRBJ2-7; d_call: .
cdr3_aa: CASSQWLGSGDLLAKNIQYF; cdr3_nt: TGTGCCAGCAGCCAATGGCTCGGTAGCGGTGACCTCCTGGCCAAAAACATTCAGTACTTC; cdr3_length: 20; v_call: TRBV4-2; clone_size: .; j_call: TRBJ2-4; d_call: .
cdr3_aa: CASRRGGAGSTYEQYF; cdr3_nt: TGTGCCAGCCGACGGGGGGGTGCGGGAAGTACCTACGAGCAGTACTTC; cdr3_length: 16; v_call: TRBV9; clone_size: .; j_call: TRBJ2-7; d_call: TRBD2
cdr3_aa: CASSRAGGLFEQYF; cdr3_nt: TGTGCCAGCAGCCGCGCGGGGGGATTATTCGAGCAGTACTTC; cdr3_length: 14; v_call: TRBV28; clone_size: .; j_call: TRBJ2-7; d_call: TRBD2
cdr3_aa: CASSQDRGIDGYTF; cdr3_nt: TGTGCCAGCAGCCAAGACAGGGGGATAGATGGCTACACCTTC; cdr3_length: 14; v_call: TRBV5-4; clone_size: few; j_call: TRBJ1-2; d_call: TRBD1
cdr3_aa: CASSFSGDNTEAFF; cdr3_nt: TGTGCCAGCAGCTTCTCGGGGGACAACACTGAAGCTTTCTTT; cdr3_length: 14; v_call: TRBV7-9; clone_size: few; j_call: TRBJ1-1; d_call: .
cdr3_aa: CASSFRDRDGYTF; cdr3_nt: TGCGCCAGCAGCTTCCGGGACAGGGATGGCTACACCTTC; cdr3_length: 13; v_call: TRBV5-1; clone_size: .; j_call: TRBJ1-2; d_call: TRBD1
cdr3_aa: CASSEGGGYEQFF; cdr3_nt: TGTGCCAGCAGTGAAGGGGGGGGCTATGAGCAGTTCTTC; cdr3_length: 13; v_call: TRBV6-1; clone_size: .; j_call: TRBJ2-1; d_call: .
cdr3_aa: CASSSAGRRPSEQYF; cdr3_nt: TGTGCCAGCAGTTCGGCCGGTCGCAGGCCCTCCGAGCAGTACTTC; cdr3_length: 15; v_call: TRBV6-5; clone_size: .; j_call: TRBJ2-7; d_call: .
cdr3_aa: CASSPVLMAAPETQYF; cdr3_nt: TGTGCCAGCAGCCCCGTCTTAATGGCGGCCCCAGAGACCCAGTACTTC; cdr3_length: 16; v_call: TRBV5-4; clone_size: .; j_call: TRBJ2-5; d_call: .
cdr3_aa: CASSPELTGNGNTIYF; cdr3_nt: TGTGCCAGCAGCCCCGAGTTGACAGGGAACGGAAACACCATATATTTT; cdr3_length: 16; v_call: TRBV2; clone_size: .; j_call: TRBJ1-3; d_call: TRBD1
cdr3_aa: CASSLTGGSQPQHF; cdr3_nt: TGTGCCAGCAGTTTGACAGGGGGCAGCCAGCCCCAGCATTTT; cdr3_length: 14; v_call: TRBV6-5; clone_size: .; j_call: TRBJ1-5; d_call: TRBD1
cdr3_aa: CASSYGRRASTEAFF; cdr3_nt: TGTGCCAGCAGTTACGGGCGCAGGGCGAGCACTGAAGCTTTCTTT; cdr3_length: 15; v_call: TRBV6-5; clone_size: .; j_call: TRBJ1-1; d_call: .
cdr3_aa: CASSLDNEQFF; cdr3_nt: TGTGCCAGCTCACTAGACAATGAGCAGTTCTTC; cdr3_length: 11; v_call: TRBV6-5; clone_size: .; j_call: TRBJ2-1; d_call: .
cdr3_aa: CAPRQGRKTEAFF; cdr3_nt: TGTGCCCCAAGGCAGGGTCGAAAGACTGAAGCTTTCTTT; cdr3_length: 13; v_call: TRBV21-1; clone_size: .; j_call: TRBJ1-1; d_call: .
cdr3_aa: CASSVATGVGVGQGYNEQFF; cdr3_nt: TGTGCCAGCAGCGTAGCTACGGGGGTGGGGGTAGGGCAAGGTTACAATGAGCAGTTCTTC; cdr3_length: 20; v_call: TRBV9; clone_size: few; j_call: TRBJ2-1; d_call: .
cdr3_aa: CASSWDRFLNQPQHF; cdr3_nt: TGTGCCAGCAGTTGGGACAGATTTCTTAATCAGCCCCAGCATTTT; cdr3_length: 15; v_call: TRBV28; clone_size: .; j_call: TRBJ1-5; d_call: TRBD1
cdr3_aa: CASSLGIATTNEKLFF; cdr3_nt: TGCGCCAGCAGCTTGGGGATAGCAACAACTAATGAAAAACTGTTTTTT; cdr3_length: 16; v_call: TRBV5-1; clone_size: few; j_call: TRBJ1-4; d_call: .
cdr3_aa: CAKRTGGCQPQHF; cdr3_nt: TGTGCCAAAAGGACAGGGGGCTGTCAGCCCCAGCATTTT; cdr3_length: 13; v_call: TRBV6-9; clone_size: .; j_call: TRBJ1-5; d_call: TRBD1
cdr3_aa: CASSSLSRVQPQHF; cdr3_nt: TGTGCCAGCAGTTCACTATCCAGGGTTCAGCCCCAGCATTTT; cdr3_length: 14; v_call: TRBV28; clone_size: .; j_call: TRBJ1-5; d_call: .
cdr3_aa: CASSLGGDRGLNTEAFF; cdr3_nt: TGTGCCAGCAGCTTAGGGGGCGACAGGGGGCTGAACACTGAAGCTTTCTTT; cdr3_length: 17; v_call: TRBV7-6; clone_size: .; j_call: TRBJ1-1; d_call: TRBD1
cdr3_aa: CASSLGRLAGVSDEQYF; cdr3_nt: TGCGCCAGCAGCTTGGGGAGGCTAGCGGGAGTATCCGACGAGCAGTACTTC; cdr3_length: 17; v_call: TRBV5-1; clone_size: .; j_call: TRBJ2-7; d_call: TRBD2
cdr3_aa: CASSQDRGGSADEQFF; cdr3_nt: TGTGCCAGCAGCCAAGATCGGGGCGGGAGTGCAGATGAGCAGTTCTTC; cdr3_length: 16; v_call: TRBV4-2; clone_size: once; j_call: TRBJ2-1; d_call: TRBD2
cdr3_aa: CAISETSGGNNEQFF; cdr3_nt: TGTGCCATCAGTGAAACTAGCGGGGGGAACAATGAGCAGTTCTTC; cdr3_length: 15; v_call: TRBV10-3; clone_size: .; j_call: TRBJ2-1; d_call: TRBD2
cdr3_aa: CASTSLRARSYEQYF; cdr3_nt: TGTGCCAGCACCTCTTTGCGGGCCCGTTCCTACGAGCAGTACTTC; cdr3_length: 15; v_call: TRBV27; clone_size: .; j_call: TRBJ2-7; d_call: .
cdr3_aa: CASSLRGLAGEQFF; cdr3_nt: TGTGCCAGCAGTTTAAGGGGACTAGCGGGGGAGCAGTTCTTC; cdr3_length: 14; v_call: TRBV28; clone_size: .; j_call: TRBJ2-1; d_call: TRBD2
cdr3_aa: CASSRSLNTEAFF; cdr3_nt: TGTGCCAGCAGCCGGTCCTTGAACACTGAAGCTTTCTTT; cdr3_length: 13; v_call: TRBV7-6; clone_size: few; j_call: TRBJ1-1; d_call: .
cdr3_aa: CASSLVVTGARETQYF; cdr3_nt: TGTGCCAGCAGCTTAGTAGTGACAGGGGCCCGGGAGACCCAGTACTTC; cdr3_length: 16; v_call: TRBV11-2; clone_size: .; j_call: TRBJ2-5; d_call: TRBD1